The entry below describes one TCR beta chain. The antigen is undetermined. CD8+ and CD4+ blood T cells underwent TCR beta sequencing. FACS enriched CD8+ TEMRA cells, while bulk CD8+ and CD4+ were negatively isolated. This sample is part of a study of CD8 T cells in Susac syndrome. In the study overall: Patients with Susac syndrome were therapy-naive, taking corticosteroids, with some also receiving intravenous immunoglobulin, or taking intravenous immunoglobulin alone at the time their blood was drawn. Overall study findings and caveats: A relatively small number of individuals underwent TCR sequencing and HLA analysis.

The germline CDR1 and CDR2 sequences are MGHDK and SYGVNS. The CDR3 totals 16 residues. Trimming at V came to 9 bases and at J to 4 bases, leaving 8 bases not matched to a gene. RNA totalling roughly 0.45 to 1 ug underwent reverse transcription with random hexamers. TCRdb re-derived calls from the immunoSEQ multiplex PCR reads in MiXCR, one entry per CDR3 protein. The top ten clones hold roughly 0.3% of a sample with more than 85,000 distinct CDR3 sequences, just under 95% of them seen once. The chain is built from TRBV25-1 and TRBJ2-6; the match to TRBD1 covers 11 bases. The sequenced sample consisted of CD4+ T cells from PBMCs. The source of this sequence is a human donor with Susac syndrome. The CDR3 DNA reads TGTGCCAGTACAGGACAGGGGGCGAACGGGGCCAACGTCCTGACTTTC. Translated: CASTGQGANGANVLTF. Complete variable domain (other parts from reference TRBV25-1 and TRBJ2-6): EADIYQTPRYLVIGTGKKITLECSQTMGHDKMYWYQQDPGMELHLIHYSYGVNSTEKGDLSSESTVSRIRTEHFPLTLESARPSHTSQYLCASTGQGANGANVLTFGAGSRLTVL.